A selection of T cell receptor beta chains follows, all from one sample in a study of T-cell memory formation after mild COVID-19. A single record per CDR3 protein comes from TCRdb applying MiXCR to the 5' RACE reads. The data show around 120,000 distinct CDR3 sequences, with approximately 16% seen just once and about 14% held by the top ten. What was sequenced was PBMCs or a T cell subset sorted from them (not recorded which). These receptors originate from an adult woman who had mild COVID-19 (a few samples of this study predate the infection). Cell type and time point are not known. Both conserved end residues are part of each CDR3. D genes are given only for firm matches. Clone size is not always given. Where it is, it says once, few, many or a class for expanded clones.

cdr3_length: 15
d_call: -
v_call: TRBV7-3
j_call: TRBJ2-6
clone_size: few
cdr3_nt: TGTGCCAGCAGCCTAACAGGTCCACGGGCCAACGTCCTGACTTTC
cdr3_aa: CASSLTGPRANVLTF

cdr3_length: 18
d_call: TRBD2
v_call: TRBV5-4
j_call: TRBJ2-1
clone_size: few
cdr3_nt: TGTGCCAGCAGCCTCTCCGGCAAGACTAGCGGGGGTCTAAATGAGCAGTTCTTC
cdr3_aa: CASSLSGKTSGGLNEQFF

cdr3_length: 17
d_call: -
v_call: TRBV5-1
j_call: TRBJ2-5
clone_size: -
cdr3_nt: TGCGCCAGCAGCTTAGGTGGGCAGGGATGGAGCCAAGAGACCCAGTACTTC
cdr3_aa: CASSLGGQGWSQETQYF

cdr3_length: 13
d_call: TRBD2
v_call: TRBV10-3
j_call: TRBJ2-7
clone_size: -
cdr3_nt: TGTGCCATCAGTGTCGGGGGGGTCTACGAGCAGTACTTC
cdr3_aa: CAISVGGVYEQYF

cdr3_length: 14
d_call: -
v_call: TRBV20-1
j_call: TRBJ2-2
clone_size: few
cdr3_nt: TGCAGTGCTAGAACAAAGGCTAGATCCGGGGAGCTGTTTTTT
cdr3_aa: CSARTKARSGELFF

cdr3_length: 11
d_call: -
v_call: TRBV7-9
j_call: TRBJ2-7
clone_size: -
cdr3_nt: TGTGCCAGCAGCTGGGGGGACGAGCAGTACTTC
cdr3_aa: CASSWGDEQYF

cdr3_length: 16
d_call: TRBD2
v_call: TRBV12-3/TRBV12-4
j_call: TRBJ2-5
clone_size: few
cdr3_nt: TGTGCCAGCAGTTTCCTAGCGGGGGGGCCTCAAGAGACCCAGTACTTC
cdr3_aa: CASSFLAGGPQETQYF

cdr3_length: 15
d_call: TRBD1
v_call: TRBV20-1
j_call: TRBJ2-7
clone_size: -
cdr3_nt: TGCAGTGCTTCTTCCTGGGACAGGGGGCCATACGAGCAGTACTTC
cdr3_aa: CSASSWDRGPYEQYF

cdr3_length: 15
d_call: TRBD1
v_call: TRBV11-1
j_call: TRBJ1-3
clone_size: -
cdr3_nt: TGTGCCAGCAGCTTGATCACAGGGGCCGGAAACACCATATATTTT
cdr3_aa: CASSLITGAGNTIYF

cdr3_length: 16
d_call: TRBD2
v_call: TRBV4-1
j_call: TRBJ2-1
clone_size: few
cdr3_nt: TGCGCCAGCAGCTACCGACTAGCGGGAGGGCGTAATGAGCAGTTCTTC
cdr3_aa: CASSYRLAGGRNEQFF

cdr3_length: 15
d_call: TRBD2
v_call: TRBV6-4
j_call: TRBJ2-2
clone_size: few
cdr3_nt: TGTGCCAGCTCGCGACTAGCGGGAGCCACCGGGGAGCTGTTTTTT
cdr3_aa: CASSRLAGATGELFF

cdr3_length: 13
d_call: TRBD2
v_call: TRBV29-1
j_call: TRBJ2-3
clone_size: few
cdr3_nt: TGCAGCCTGGGACTAGCGGGACCAGATACGCAGTATTTT
cdr3_aa: CSLGLAGPDTQYF

cdr3_length: 11
d_call: -
v_call: TRBV30
j_call: TRBJ2-6
clone_size: few
cdr3_nt: TGTGCCTGCGAGGGGGCCAACGTCCTGACTTTC
cdr3_aa: CACEGANVLTF

cdr3_length: 14
d_call: TRBD1
v_call: TRBV5-6
j_call: TRBJ1-5
clone_size: -
cdr3_nt: TGTGCCAGCAGCGGGGGGACAGGGGGTCAGCCCCAGCATTTT
cdr3_aa: CASSGGTGGQPQHF

cdr3_length: 15
d_call: -
v_call: TRBV7-8
j_call: TRBJ2-5
clone_size: -
cdr3_nt: TGTGCCAGCAGCTTAGCTAGGGGGACGCGGGGGACCCAGTACTTC
cdr3_aa: CASSLARGTRGTQYF

cdr3_length: 17
d_call: -
v_call: TRBV4-1
j_call: TRBJ1-2
clone_size: few
cdr3_nt: TGCGCCAGCAGCCAGGCATGGGCACCGGCCCCCACGTATGGCTACACCTTC
cdr3_aa: CASSQAWAPAPTYGYTF

cdr3_length: 14
d_call: -
v_call: TRBV12-3/TRBV12-4
j_call: TRBJ2-7
clone_size: -
cdr3_nt: TGTGCCAGCAGTTCTCAGGGGGGGTCATACGAGCAGTACTTC
cdr3_aa: CASSSQGGSYEQYF

cdr3_length: 16
d_call: TRBD2
v_call: TRBV7-9
j_call: TRBJ2-7
clone_size: -
cdr3_nt: TGTGCCAGCAGCTTGGGACTAGCGGGAGGAGTCTACGAGCAGTACTTC
cdr3_aa: CASSLGLAGGVYEQYF

cdr3_length: 15
d_call: -
v_call: TRBV11-2
j_call: TRBJ2-2
clone_size: -
cdr3_nt: TGTGCCAGCAGCCCCGAGGGGGTAAACACCGGGGAGCTGTTTTTT
cdr3_aa: CASSPEGVNTGELFF

cdr3_length: 14
d_call: -
v_call: TRBV5-1
j_call: TRBJ2-2
clone_size: few
cdr3_nt: TGCGCCAGCAGCCGAGACATGGTCACCGGGGAGCTGTTTTTT
cdr3_aa: CASSRDMVTGELFF

cdr3_length: 13
d_call: TRBD1
v_call: TRBV6-6
j_call: TRBJ2-3
clone_size: -
cdr3_nt: TGTGCCAGCAGCCGCCGGGACAGTGATACGCAGTATTTT
cdr3_aa: CASSRRDSDTQYF

cdr3_length: 13
d_call: TRBD1
v_call: TRBV29-1
j_call: TRBJ1-1
clone_size: few
cdr3_nt: TGCAGCGGCCTGGGACAGGGGGTCACTGAAGCTTTCTTT
cdr3_aa: CSGLGQGVTEAFF

cdr3_length: 13
d_call: -
v_call: TRBV5-5
j_call: TRBJ1-1
clone_size: few
cdr3_nt: TGTGCCAGCAGCTTGGGCACTTACACTGAAGCTTTCTTT
cdr3_aa: CASSLGTYTEAFF

cdr3_length: 14
d_call: TRBD2
v_call: TRBV7-3
j_call: TRBJ2-3
clone_size: few
cdr3_nt: TGTGCCAGCAGCTCGGGGGGGCCCGGAGATACGCAGTATTTT
cdr3_aa: CASSSGGPGDTQYF

cdr3_length: 14
d_call: -
v_call: TRBV6-5
j_call: TRBJ1-2
clone_size: -
cdr3_nt: TGTGCCAGCAGTTACTCGTCAGGGGTCGATGGCTACACCTTC
cdr3_aa: CASSYSSGVDGYTF

cdr3_length: 15
d_call: -
v_call: TRBV5-1
j_call: TRBJ1-2
clone_size: few
cdr3_nt: TGCGCCAGCAGGCGAGCCGGGGAAGATATGGTCGGCTACACCTTC
cdr3_aa: CASRRAGEDMVGYTF

cdr3_length: 14
d_call: -
v_call: TRBV27
j_call: TRBJ1-5
clone_size: -
cdr3_nt: TGTGCCAGCAGTTTAATGGGGGAGGGGCAGCCCCAGCATTTT
cdr3_aa: CASSLMGEGQPQHF

cdr3_length: 8
d_call: -
v_call: TRBV20-1
j_call: TRBJ2-1
clone_size: -
cdr3_nt: TGCAGTGCTGGACCCCAGTTCTTC
cdr3_aa: CSAGPQFF

cdr3_length: 13
d_call: -
v_call: TRBV10-3
j_call: TRBJ2-3
clone_size: -
cdr3_nt: TGTGCCAGCCGACAAGGCCTCACAGATACGCAGTATTTT
cdr3_aa: CASRQGLTDTQYF

cdr3_length: 13
d_call: -
v_call: TRBV20-1
j_call: TRBJ1-2
clone_size: -
cdr3_nt: TGCAGTGCCAGCGCAAGGGGGAACTATGGCTACACCTTC
cdr3_aa: CSASARGNYGYTF

cdr3_length: 15
d_call: -
v_call: TRBV19
j_call: TRBJ1-2
clone_size: -
cdr3_nt: TGTGCCAGTAGTATATCCAGGGGCGCCAGGGCTGGCTACACCTTC
cdr3_aa: CASSISRGARAGYTF

cdr3_length: 15
d_call: TRBD2
v_call: TRBV28
j_call: TRBJ2-7
clone_size: few
cdr3_nt: TGTGCCAGCTCTCTAGCGGGACCTCTTTCCTACGAGCAGTACTTC
cdr3_aa: CASSLAGPLSYEQYF

cdr3_length: 14
d_call: TRBD1
v_call: TRBV27
j_call: TRBJ1-2
clone_size: -
cdr3_nt: TGTGCCAGCAGGCTTGCAGGGGGCGACTATGGCTACACCTTC
cdr3_aa: CASRLAGGDYGYTF

cdr3_length: 11
d_call: -
v_call: TRBV12-3/TRBV12-4
j_call: TRBJ2-5
clone_size: many
cdr3_nt: TGTGCCAGCAGTTTTGGGGAGACCCAGTACTTC
cdr3_aa: CASSFGETQYF

cdr3_length: 12
d_call: -
v_call: TRBV11-3
j_call: TRBJ2-3
clone_size: few
cdr3_nt: TGTGCCAGCAGCTTTGACACAAATACGCAGTATTTT
cdr3_aa: CASSFDTNTQYF

cdr3_length: 14
d_call: -
v_call: TRBV20-1
j_call: TRBJ2-1
clone_size: few
cdr3_nt: TGCAGTGCTCGTGCGGGGGCCACCTACAATGAGCAGTTCTTC
cdr3_aa: CSARAGATYNEQFF

cdr3_length: 14
d_call: -
v_call: TRBV20-1
j_call: TRBJ2-1
clone_size: -
cdr3_nt: TGCAGTGCTTACCGGGACGTAGGACACAATGAGCAGTTCTTC
cdr3_aa: CSAYRDVGHNEQFF

cdr3_length: 15
d_call: -
v_call: TRBV6-5
j_call: TRBJ1-6
clone_size: -
cdr3_nt: TGTGCCAGCAGTTCCCGACCTGCACGTAATTCACCCCTCCACTTT
cdr3_aa: CASSSRPARNSPLHF

cdr3_length: 14
d_call: TRBD2
v_call: TRBV10-3
j_call: TRBJ2-1
clone_size: -
cdr3_nt: TGTGCCATCGAGCGGGAGGGATCCTACAATGAGCAGTTCTTC
cdr3_aa: CAIEREGSYNEQFF

cdr3_length: 14
d_call: -
v_call: TRBV12-3/TRBV12-4
j_call: TRBJ1-6
clone_size: few
cdr3_nt: TGTGCCAGCAGATCGGACGGGTATAATTCACCCCTCCACTTT
cdr3_aa: CASRSDGYNSPLHF